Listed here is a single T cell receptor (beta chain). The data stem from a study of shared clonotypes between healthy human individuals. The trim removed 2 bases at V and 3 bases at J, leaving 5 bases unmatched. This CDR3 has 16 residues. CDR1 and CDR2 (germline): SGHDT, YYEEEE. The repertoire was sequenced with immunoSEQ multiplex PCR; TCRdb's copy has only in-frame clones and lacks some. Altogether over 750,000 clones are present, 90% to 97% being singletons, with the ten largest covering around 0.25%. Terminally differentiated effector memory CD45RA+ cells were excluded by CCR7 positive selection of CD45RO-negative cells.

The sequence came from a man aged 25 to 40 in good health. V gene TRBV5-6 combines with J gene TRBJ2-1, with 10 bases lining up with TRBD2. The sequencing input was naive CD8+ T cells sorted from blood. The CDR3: CASSLATSGVYNEQFF. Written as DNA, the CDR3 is TGTGCCAGCAGCTTAGCAACTAGCGGGGTCTACAATGAGCAGTTCTTC.